The present T cell receptor (beta chain) was sequenced within a study of blood T cell repertoires in COVID-19. As for the study in general: From the United States, Italy and Spain came samples of acute and convalescent COVID-19. PBMCs, B-cell-depleted T cells, or T cells were the source of the cDNA or gDNA that made up the material.

The CDR3 has 15 amino acids. The germline CDR1 and CDR2 sequences are WSHSY and SAAADI. Unmatched junction bases numbered 6, after V lost 6 bases and J lost 2 bases. Per the authors' pipeline: For nucleated cells, counts were estimated from reference gene primer amplification. Clones were read by immunoSEQ multiplex PCR, and TCRdb kept only the in-frame ones, dropping some. That table is the source of V, J and clone size, and D and trimming were worked out from the DNA. This sample carries about 170,000 clones, just under 85% of them seen once, and the ten largest clones take about 20%. This sequence originates from a woman aged 80 or over with acute or convalescent COVID-19. The chain recombines TRBV10-2 with TRBJ2-1, with 8 bases identical to TRBD2. The sequencing sample was made of peripheral blood. The CDR3 region is CASSQGLAAYNEQFF. The CDR3, as DNA: TGCGCCAGCAGCCAAGGACTAGCAGCCTACAATGAGCAGTTCTTC.